These T cell receptor beta chains were read from a single sample in a study of blood T cell repertoires in COVID-19. Data came from immunoSEQ multiplex PCR; TCRdb stores just in-frame clones and leaves some out. The data contain under 300,000 clones, about 90% of them singletons. Sequencing was done on a sample of peripheral blood. These receptors all stem from a man in his 60s who had recovered from COVID-19. CDR3s include the opening cysteine and the closing phenylalanine or tryptophan. The order of the fields is clone size, J gene, D gene, CDR3 length, V gene, CDR3 protein, CDR3 DNA. D genes are given only for firm matches. Only part of the rows carry a size: once, few, many, or a class if the clone is expanded.

clone size: few
J gene: TRBJ2-2
D gene: -
CDR3 length: 14
V gene: TRBV27
CDR3 protein: CASRAFANTGELFF
CDR3 DNA: TGTGCCAGCAGAGCTTTTGCGAACACCGGGGAGCTGTTTTTT

clone size: -
J gene: TRBJ2-1
D gene: TRBD2
CDR3 length: 16
V gene: TRBV5-1
CDR3 protein: CASSLALAGGMNEQFF
CDR3 DNA: TGCGCCAGCAGCTTGGCGCTAGCGGGGGGGATGAATGAGCAGTTCTTC

clone size: -
J gene: TRBJ1-1
D gene: TRBD1
CDR3 length: 13
V gene: TRBV12-3/TRBV12-4
CDR3 protein: CASSRQGNTEAFF
CDR3 DNA: TGTGCCAGCAGCCGACAGGGTAACACTGAAGCTTTCTTT

clone size: -
J gene: TRBJ2-2
D gene: TRBD1
CDR3 length: 15
V gene: TRBV18
CDR3 protein: CASSPGQGFAGELFF
CDR3 DNA: TGTGCCAGCTCACCGGGACAGGGGTTTGCCGGGGAGCTGTTTTTT

clone size: -
J gene: TRBJ2-3
D gene: TRBD1
CDR3 length: 15
V gene: TRBV7-6
CDR3 protein: CASSSDRGRTDTQYF
CDR3 DNA: TGTGCCAGCAGCTCGGACAGGGGGCGAACAGATACGCAGTATTTT

clone size: -
J gene: TRBJ2-7
D gene: TRBD2
CDR3 length: 15
V gene: TRBV4-2
CDR3 protein: CASSYGLAETYEQYF
CDR3 DNA: TGTGCCAGCAGCTATGGACTAGCGGAAACCTACGAGCAGTACTTC

clone size: -
J gene: TRBJ2-5
D gene: TRBD1
CDR3 length: 16
V gene: TRBV5-1
CDR3 protein: CASSTGQLTSQETQYF
CDR3 DNA: TGCGCCAGCAGCACGGGACAGCTAACTTCCCAAGAGACCCAGTACTTC

clone size: -
J gene: TRBJ1-2
D gene: TRBD1
CDR3 length: 15
V gene: TRBV5-1
CDR3 protein: CASSLGGTGDYGYTF
CDR3 DNA: TGCGCCAGCAGCCTGGGAGGGACAGGGGACTATGGCTACACCTTC

clone size: -
J gene: TRBJ1-5
D gene: TRBD1
CDR3 length: 15
V gene: TRBV19
CDR3 protein: CASSIAGQVGQPQHF
CDR3 DNA: TGTGCCAGTAGTATTGCGGGACAGGTGGGCCAGCCCCAGCATTTT

clone size: -
J gene: TRBJ1-1
D gene: -
CDR3 length: 15
V gene: TRBV3-1/TRBV3-2
CDR3 protein: CASSLRPDRPGLAFF
CDR3 DNA: TGTGCCAGCAGCCTAAGGCCCGACAGGCCCGGTCTAGCTTTCTTT

clone size: -
J gene: TRBJ1-5
D gene: -
CDR3 length: 13
V gene: TRBV27
CDR3 protein: CASSREEGQPQHF
CDR3 DNA: TGTGCCAGCAGTCGGGAAGAGGGACAGCCCCAGCATTTT

clone size: -
J gene: TRBJ2-1
D gene: TRBD2
CDR3 length: 14
V gene: TRBV27
CDR3 protein: CASSLGGGYNEQFF
CDR3 DNA: TGTGCCAGCAGTTTAGGGGGGGGATACAATGAGCAGTTCTTC

clone size: once
J gene: TRBJ2-5
D gene: TRBD2
CDR3 length: 15
V gene: TRBV5-6
CDR3 protein: CASSLGLADQETQYF
CDR3 DNA: TGTGCCAGCAGCTTGGGACTAGCGGACCAAGAGACCCAGTACTTC

clone size: -
J gene: TRBJ1-2
D gene: -
CDR3 length: 14
V gene: TRBV5-1
CDR3 protein: CASSLGTKDYGYTF
CDR3 DNA: TGCGCCAGCAGCCTAGGGACAAAGGACTATGGCTACACCTTC

clone size: -
J gene: TRBJ1-1
D gene: -
CDR3 length: 14
V gene: TRBV5-1
CDR3 protein: CASSPATGVTEAFF
CDR3 DNA: TGCGCCAGCAGCCCCGCGACAGGCGTTACTGAAGCTTTCTTT

clone size: -
J gene: TRBJ1-5
D gene: -
CDR3 length: 13
V gene: TRBV5-6
CDR3 protein: CASSSPGNQPQHF
CDR3 DNA: TGTGCCAGCAGCTCTCCCGGCAATCAGCCCCAGCATTTT

clone size: -
J gene: TRBJ1-5
D gene: -
CDR3 length: 15
V gene: TRBV6-5
CDR3 protein: CASSPRTSSNQPQHF
CDR3 DNA: TGTGCCAGCAGTCCTCGGACATCTAGCAATCAGCCCCAGCATTTT

clone size: -
J gene: TRBJ2-2
D gene: -
CDR3 length: 17
V gene: TRBV27
CDR3 protein: CASSWSINRVNTGELFF
CDR3 DNA: TGTGCCAGCAGTTGGAGTATTAACAGGGTGAACACCGGGGAGCTGTTTTTT

clone size: -
J gene: TRBJ2-7
D gene: -
CDR3 length: 13
V gene: TRBV25-1
CDR3 protein: CASSVGGAYEQYF
CDR3 DNA: TGTGCCAGCAGTGTTGGGGGGGCGTACGAGCAGTACTTC

clone size: -
J gene: TRBJ2-3
D gene: TRBD1
CDR3 length: 14
V gene: TRBV6-5
CDR3 protein: CASSPTGLADTQYF
CDR3 DNA: TGTGCCAGCAGTCCGACAGGGCTGGCAGATACGCAGTATTTT

clone size: -
J gene: TRBJ1-2
D gene: TRBD1
CDR3 length: 14
V gene: TRBV9
CDR3 protein: CASNEQGGPYGYTF
CDR3 DNA: TGTGCCAGCAACGAACAGGGGGGCCCATATGGCTACACCTTC

clone size: -
J gene: TRBJ2-3
D gene: -
CDR3 length: 14
V gene: TRBV5-5
CDR3 protein: CASSFRGSTDTQYF
CDR3 DNA: TGTGCCAGCAGCTTCCGGGGAAGCACAGATACGCAGTATTTT

clone size: once
J gene: TRBJ1-4
D gene: -
CDR3 length: 14
V gene: TRBV15
CDR3 protein: CATSRDAGLEKLFF
CDR3 DNA: TGTGCCACCAGCAGAGATGCCGGACTTGAAAAACTGTTTTTT